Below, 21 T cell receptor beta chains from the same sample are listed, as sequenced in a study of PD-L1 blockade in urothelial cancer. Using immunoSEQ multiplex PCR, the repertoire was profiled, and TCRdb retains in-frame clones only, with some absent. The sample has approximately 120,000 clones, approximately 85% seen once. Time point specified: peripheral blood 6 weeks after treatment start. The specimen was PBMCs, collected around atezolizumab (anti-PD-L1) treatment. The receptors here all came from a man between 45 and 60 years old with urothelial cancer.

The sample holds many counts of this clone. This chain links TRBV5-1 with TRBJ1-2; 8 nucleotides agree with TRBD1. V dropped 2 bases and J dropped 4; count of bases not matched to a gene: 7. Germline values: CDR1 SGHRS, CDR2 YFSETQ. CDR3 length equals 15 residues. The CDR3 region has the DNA TGCGCCAGCAGCTTTGGGGCAGGGGGCGGCTATGGCTACACCTTC. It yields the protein CASSFGAGGGYGYTF.

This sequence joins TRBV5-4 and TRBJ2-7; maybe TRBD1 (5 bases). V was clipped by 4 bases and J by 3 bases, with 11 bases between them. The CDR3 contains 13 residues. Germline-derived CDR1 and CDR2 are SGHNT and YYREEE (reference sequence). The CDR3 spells CASSPRTSYEQYF. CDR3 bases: TGTGCCAGCAGCCCCCGGACAAGCTACGAGCAGTACTTC. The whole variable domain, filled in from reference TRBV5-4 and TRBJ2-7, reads ETGVTQSPTHLIKTRGQQVTLRCSSQSGHNTVSWYQQALGQGPQFIFQYYREEENGRGNFPPRFSGLQFPNYSSELNVNALELDDSALYLCASSPRTSYEQYFGPGTRLTVT.

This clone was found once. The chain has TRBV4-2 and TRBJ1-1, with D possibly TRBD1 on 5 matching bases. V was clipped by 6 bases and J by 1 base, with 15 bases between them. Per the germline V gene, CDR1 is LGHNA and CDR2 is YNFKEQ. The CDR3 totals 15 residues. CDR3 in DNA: TGTGCCAGCAGGGTCACAAGTGGGGCGAACACTGAAGCTTTCTTT. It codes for CASRVTSGANTEAFF.

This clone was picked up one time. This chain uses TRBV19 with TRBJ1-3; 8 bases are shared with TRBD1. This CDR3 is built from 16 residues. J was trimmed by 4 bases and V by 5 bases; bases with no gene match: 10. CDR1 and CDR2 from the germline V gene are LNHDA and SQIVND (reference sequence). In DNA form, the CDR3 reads TGTGCCAGTAGTGTTCATCAGGGGGCATACGGAAACACCATATATTTT. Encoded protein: CASSVHQGAYGNTIYF.

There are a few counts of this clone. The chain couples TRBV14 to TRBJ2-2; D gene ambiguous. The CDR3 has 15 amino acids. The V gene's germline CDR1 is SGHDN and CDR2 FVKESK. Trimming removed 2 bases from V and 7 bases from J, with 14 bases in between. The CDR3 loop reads CASSQSFGSHGELFF. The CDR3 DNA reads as TGTGCCAGCAGCCAATCCTTTGGCTCGCACGGGGAGCTGTTTTTT.

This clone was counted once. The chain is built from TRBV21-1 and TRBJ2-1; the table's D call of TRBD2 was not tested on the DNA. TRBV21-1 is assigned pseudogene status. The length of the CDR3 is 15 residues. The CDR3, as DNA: TGTGCCAGCAGCAAAGCACGGGGATTGCGTTTGGAGCAGTTCTTC. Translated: CASSKARGLRLEQFF.

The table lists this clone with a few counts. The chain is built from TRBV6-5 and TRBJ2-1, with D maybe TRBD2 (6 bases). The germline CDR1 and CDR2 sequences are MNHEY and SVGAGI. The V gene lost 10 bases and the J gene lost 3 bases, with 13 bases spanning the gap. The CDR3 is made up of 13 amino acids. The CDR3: CATRGFSYNEQFF. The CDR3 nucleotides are TGTGCCACCCGGGGGTTTAGCTACAATGAGCAGTTCTTC.

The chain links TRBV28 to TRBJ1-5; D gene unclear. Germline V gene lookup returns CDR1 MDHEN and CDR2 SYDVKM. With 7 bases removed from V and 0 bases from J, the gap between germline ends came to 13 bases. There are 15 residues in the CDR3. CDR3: CASIERLYSNQPQHF. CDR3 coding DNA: TGTGCCAGCATCGAGAGGTTATATAGCAATCAGCCCCAGCATTTT.

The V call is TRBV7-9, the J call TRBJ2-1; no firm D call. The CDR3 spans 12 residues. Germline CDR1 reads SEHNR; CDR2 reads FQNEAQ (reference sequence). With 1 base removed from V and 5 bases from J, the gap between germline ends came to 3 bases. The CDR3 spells CASSLVDNEQFF. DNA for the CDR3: TGTGCCAGCAGCTTAGTCGACAATGAGCAGTTCTTC.

CDR3 amino acids: CASSSGTTGGELFF. The DNA for the CDR3 is TGTGCCAGTAGTTCCGGGACAACGGGCGGGGAGCTGTTTTTT. This chain uses TRBV19 with TRBJ2-2, with D maybe TRBD1 (6 bases). This CDR3 has 14 residues. Per the germline V gene, CDR1 is LNHDA and CDR2 is SQIVND (reference sequence). Trimming removed 5 bases at V and 7 bases at J, with 14 bases between.

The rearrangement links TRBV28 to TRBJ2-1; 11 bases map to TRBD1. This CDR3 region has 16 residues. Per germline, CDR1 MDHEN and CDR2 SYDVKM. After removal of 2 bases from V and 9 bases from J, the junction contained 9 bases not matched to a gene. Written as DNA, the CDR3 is TGTGCCAGCAGTTTAGGGGACAGGGGGTCTTCAGGTGAGCAGTTCTTC. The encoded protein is CASSLGDRGSSGEQFF.

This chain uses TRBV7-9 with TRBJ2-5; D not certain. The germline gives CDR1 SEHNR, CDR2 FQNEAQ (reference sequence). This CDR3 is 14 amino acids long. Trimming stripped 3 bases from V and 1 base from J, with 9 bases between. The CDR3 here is CASSFSSGQETQYF. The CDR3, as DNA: TGTGCCAGCAGCTTTAGCTCCGGCCAAGAGACCCAGTACTTC.

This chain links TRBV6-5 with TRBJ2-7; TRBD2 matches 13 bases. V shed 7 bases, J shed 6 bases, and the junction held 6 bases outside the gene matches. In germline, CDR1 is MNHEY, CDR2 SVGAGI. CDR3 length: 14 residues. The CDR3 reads CASKPGLAGREQYF. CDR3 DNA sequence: TGTGCCAGCAAGCCGGGACTAGCGGGGCGCGAGCAGTACTTC.

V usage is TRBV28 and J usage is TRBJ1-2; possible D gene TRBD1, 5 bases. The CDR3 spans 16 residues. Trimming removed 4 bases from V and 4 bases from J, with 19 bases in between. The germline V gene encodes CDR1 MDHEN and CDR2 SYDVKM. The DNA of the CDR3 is TGTGCCAGCAGTTCCTCTGGGGCGCTTGGAAGCTATGGCTACACCTTC. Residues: CASSSSGALGSYGYTF.

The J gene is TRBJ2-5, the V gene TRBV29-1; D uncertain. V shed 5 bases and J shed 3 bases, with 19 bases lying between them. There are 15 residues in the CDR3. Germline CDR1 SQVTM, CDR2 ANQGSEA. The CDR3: CSVHFAATRKETQYF. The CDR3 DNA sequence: TGCAGCGTTCACTTTGCGGCCACGAGGAAAGAGACCCAGTACTTC.

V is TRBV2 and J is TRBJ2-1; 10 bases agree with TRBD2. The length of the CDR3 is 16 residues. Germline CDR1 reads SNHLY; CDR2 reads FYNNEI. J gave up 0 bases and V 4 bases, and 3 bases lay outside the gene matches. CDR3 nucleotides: TGTGCCAGCAGTGGTAGCGGGAGGACCTCCTACAATGAGCAGTTCTTC. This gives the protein CASSGSGRTSYNEQFF.

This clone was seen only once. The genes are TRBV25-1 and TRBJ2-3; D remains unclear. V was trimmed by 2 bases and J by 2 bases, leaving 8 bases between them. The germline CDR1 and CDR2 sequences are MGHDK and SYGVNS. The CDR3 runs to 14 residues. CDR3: CASSEEPYTDTQYF. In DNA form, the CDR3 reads TGTGCCAGCAGTGAAGAGCCCTACACAGATACGCAGTATTTT.

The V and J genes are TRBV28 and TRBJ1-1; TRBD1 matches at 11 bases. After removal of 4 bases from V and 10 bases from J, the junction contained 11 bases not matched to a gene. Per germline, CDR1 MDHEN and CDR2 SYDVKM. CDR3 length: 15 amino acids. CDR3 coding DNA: TGTGCCAGCAGTTCTCCACACGGGACAGGGGGATTAGCTTTCTTT. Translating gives CASSSPHGTGGLAFF.

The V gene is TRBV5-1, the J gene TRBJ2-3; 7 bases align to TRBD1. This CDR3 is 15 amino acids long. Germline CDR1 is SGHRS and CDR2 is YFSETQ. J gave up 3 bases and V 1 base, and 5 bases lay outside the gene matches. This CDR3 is CASSLRARGTDTQYF. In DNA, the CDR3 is TGCGCCAGCAGCTTGAGGGCCAGGGGGACAGATACGCAGTATTTT.

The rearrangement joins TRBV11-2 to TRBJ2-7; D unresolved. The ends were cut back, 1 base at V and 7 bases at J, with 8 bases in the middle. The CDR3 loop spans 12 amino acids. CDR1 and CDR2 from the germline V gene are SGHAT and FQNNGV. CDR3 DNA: TGTGCCAGCAGCTTAGGATCAGATGAGCAGTACTTC. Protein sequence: CASSLGSDEQYF.

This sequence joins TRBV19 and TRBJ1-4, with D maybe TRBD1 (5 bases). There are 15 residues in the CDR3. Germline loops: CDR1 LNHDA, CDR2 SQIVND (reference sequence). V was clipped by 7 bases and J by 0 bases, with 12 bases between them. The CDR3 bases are TGTGCCAGTAAAGGCGGGGGAGCAACTAATGAAAAACTGTTTTTT. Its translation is CASKGGGATNEKLFF.